This T cell receptor (beta chain) was obtained from a study of shared clonotypes between healthy human individuals. Study-level background: Each donor's CD4 naive and CD4 memory cells filled three plates apiece, CD8 naive two, and CD8 memory one. Study-level points and caveats: Despite large depth, rarefaction showed incomplete sorted-subset sequencing.

In the original workflow: In the immunoSEQ data, sequences were junction-only and lacked quality scores, so filtering differed. Method: immunoSEQ multiplex PCR; TCRdb's copy keeps in-frame clones and lacks some. For V, J and clone size, that table is used; D and trimming come from the DNA. The sample yields about 730,000 clones, 55% to 75% seen once. This CDR3 spans 14 amino acids. Trimming took 1 base from V and 8 from J, leaving 14 bases between them. Germline assignment: CDR1 SGHAT and CDR2 FQNNGV. The count of this clone is one. What it binds is not known. The V and J genes are TRBV11-2 and TRBJ1-2; D unclear. The sequenced sample was memory CD4+ T cells sorted from blood. The subset is: CD45RA-negative fraction. This TCR was sampled from a woman aged 25 to 39 in good health. The CDR3 protein is CASSLGVNREGYTF. The CDR3 DNA reads TGTGCCAGCAGCTTAGGGGTTAACCGAGAAGGCTACACCTTC.